These T cell receptor beta chains were read from a single sample in a study of quantifying T cell responses using KT2 cells. In TCRdb, the UMI-ligation and nested PCR reads were re-called with MiXCR into one record per CDR3 protein. Among just under 50,000 distinct CDR3 sequences listed, roughly 10% were seen once. Input material: PBMCs spiked with cells of the T cell clone KT2. These receptors were collected from a human donor. CDR3s include the opening cysteine and the closing phenylalanine or tryptophan. The D gene is left open where the match is weak. Rows may omit the clone size; those that give it use once, few, many or a size class.

TRBV7-2	.	TRBJ1-1	.	16	TGTGCCAGCAGCTTAGGATCTTTCAGACTGAACACTGAAGCTTTCTTT	CASSLGSFRLNTEAFF
TRBV20-1	.	TRBJ2-7	TRBD1	14	TGCAGTGCTGGGCTGACAGGGGCAAGAGACGAGCAGTACTTC	CSAGLTGARDEQYF
TRBV4-1	many	TRBJ2-1	.	14	TGCGCCAGCAGCCGTCCAAGCTCCTACAATGAGCAGTTCTTC	CASSRPSSYNEQFF
TRBV14	few	TRBJ2-1	.	13	TGTGCCAGCAGCCACCTAGACTGGAATGAGCAGTTCTTC	CASSHLDWNEQFF
TRBV11-3	few	TRBJ2-7	.	12	TGTGCCAGCAGCACCGGGACTTACGAGCAGTACTTC	CASSTGTYEQYF
TRBV11-3	many	TRBJ2-1	TRBD2	15	TGTGCCAGCAGCTTCTCCGGGACTAACCAGGAGGAGCAGTTCTTC	CASSFSGTNQEEQFF
TRBV10-3	.	TRBJ1-4	TRBD1	15	TGTGCCATCAGTGAACCGACAGGGGGTAATGAAAAACTGTTTTTT	CAISEPTGGNEKLFF
TRBV6-6	few	TRBJ1-1	.	17	TGTGCCAGCAGTTACTCGTTACAGGTTTTCATGAACACTGAAGCTTTCTTT	CASSYSLQVFMNTEAFF
TRBV6-1	.	TRBJ2-3	TRBD2	16	TGTGCCAGCAGTGAATGGTACGCGGGAGACACAGATACGCAGTATTTT	CASSEWYAGDTDTQYF
TRBV6-5	few	TRBJ2-2	TRBD1	14	TGTGCCAGCAGCTTACAGGGGCAGAGCGGGGAGCTGTTTTTT	CASSLQGQSGELFF
TRBV2	.	TRBJ1-6	TRBD1	19	TGTGCCAGCAGTGCCCCCCGGGACAGGGGGCTCCAGAGGAATTCACCCCTCCACTTT	CASSAPRDRGLQRNSPLHF
TRBV3-1	few	TRBJ2-7	.	14	TGTGCCAGCAGCCAATTTCCTTGGGTCCACGAGCAGTACTTC	CASSQFPWVHEQYF
TRBV3-1	.	TRBJ2-7	.	11	TGTGCCAGCAGCCATAGGGGGGAGCAGTACTTC	CASSHRGEQYF
TRBV4-1	.	TRBJ2-1	.	17	TGCGCCAGCAGCCAAGAGGAAAGGGGATCCCATTACAATGAGCAGTTCTTC	CASSQEERGSHYNEQFF
TRBV28	many	TRBJ2-2	TRBD2	15	TGTGCCAGCAGTACGGGGGGGCCGGACACCGGGGAGCTGTTTTTT	CASSTGGPDTGELFF
TRBV12-3/TRBV12-4	many	TRBJ1-2	.	14	TGTGCCAGCAGTTTTGGACGGCACGTCGAAGGCTACACCTTC	CASSFGRHVEGYTF
TRBV20-1	many	TRBJ2-1	TRBD2	14	TGCAGTGCACTAAGCGGGAGGGCTTACAATGAGCAGTTCTTC	CSALSGRAYNEQFF
TRBV6-2/TRBV6-3	few	TRBJ1-1	.	15	TGTGCCAGCAGTTACTCGAGGACAGTGAACACTGAAGCTTTCTTT	CASSYSRTVNTEAFF
TRBV29-1	.	TRBJ2-7	.	13	TGCAGCGTTACGGACCACGATGCCTGCGAGCAGTACTTC	CSVTDHDACEQYF
TRBV15	few	TRBJ2-1	.	13	TGTGCCACCAGCAGAGAAACTAGGAATGAGCAGTTCTTC	CATSRETRNEQFF
TRBV29-1	.	TRBJ2-1	.	13	TGCAGCGTTGCGGATAGCTCCTACAATGAGCAGTTCTTC	CSVADSSYNEQFF
TRBV7-8	few	TRBJ2-7	.	15	TGTGCCAGCAGCCCGACGGAGGCTCGTTCCTACGAGCAGTACTTC	CASSPTEARSYEQYF
TRBV2	.	TRBJ1-4	.	12	TGTGCCAGCAGGAGAGTGGAGGAAAAACTGTTTTTT	CASRRVEEKLFF
TRBV7-9	.	TRBJ2-1	.	12	TGTGCCAGCAGCTTAGCTGGCGGGATTACCCTCTTC	CASSLAGGITLF
TRBV12-3/TRBV12-4	many	TRBJ1-3	.	14	TGTGCCAGCAGATACAGGGCGAAAGGAAACACCATATATTTT	CASRYRAKGNTIYF
TRBV7-9	many	TRBJ1-2	.	13	TGTGCCAGCAGTCTTCGGGGGGCGCAGGGCTACACCTTC	CASSLRGAQGYTF
TRBV7-9	few	TRBJ1-2	.	11	TGTGCCAGCAGCTTTGGAGGAACCTACACCTTC	CASSFGGTYTF
TRBV12-3/TRBV12-4	few	TRBJ1-3	TRBD1	13	TGTGCCAGCAGTCCCTACAGGGGGAACACCATATATTTT	CASSPYRGNTIYF
TRBV9	few	TRBJ2-3	.	14	TGTGCCAGCAGCGTAGCTATTACAGTAGATACGCAGTATTTT	CASSVAITVDTQYF
TRBV20-1	.	TRBJ2-1	TRBD2	13	TGCAGTGCCGTTGGACTAGGATCGCGTGAGCAGTTCTTC	CSAVGLGSREQFF
TRBV6-2/TRBV6-3	few	TRBJ2-7	.	16	TGTGCCAGCAGTTACGAGTTCTGGGCGGCCGGGGACGAGCAGTACTTC	CASSYEFWAAGDEQYF
TRBV29-1	many	TRBJ2-3	TRBD2	14	TGCAGCGTTGTAGGGACTATTAGCACAGATACGCAGTATTTT	CSVVGTISTDTQYF
TRBV6-5	few	TRBJ1-2	TRBD1	17	TGTGCCAGCACCGACAGCCCAGGGGGCGCGACTAACTATGGCTACACCTTC	CASTDSPGGATNYGYTF
TRBV30	few	TRBJ2-6	.	15	TGTGCCTGGAGCAGGAGAGTTTCTGGGGCCAACGTCCTGACTTTC	CAWSRRVSGANVLTF
TRBV20-1	many	TRBJ2-7	.	14	TGCAGTGCTAAAACAGGTCCCCTGCGGGACGAGCAGTACTTC	CSAKTGPLRDEQYF
TRBV7-8	few	TRBJ2-5	.	15	TGTGCCAGCAGCTTACACGGATCTCCCGGGGAGACCCAGTACTTC	CASSLHGSPGETQYF
TRBV29-1	many	TRBJ2-7	TRBD2	13	TGCAGCGCCGGGACTAGCGGGGACTACGAGCAGTACTTC	CSAGTSGDYEQYF
TRBV2	few	TRBJ1-1	.	13	TGTGCCAGCAGTCTCTATGGGGACACTGAAGCTTTCTTT	CASSLYGDTEAFF
TRBV2	many	TRBJ2-7	.	13	TGTGCCAGCATCAAGCAAACGGCCTACGAGCAGTACTTC	CASIKQTAYEQYF
TRBV11-3	many	TRBJ2-4	.	15	TGTGCCTACCCCGACAGGACTCTAGCCAAAAACATTCAGTACTTC	CAYPDRTLAKNIQYF
TRBV12-3/TRBV12-4	few	TRBJ1-5	.	16	TGTGCCAGCAGTTTACTTCTAGGGGGTCTCGATCAGCCCCAGCATTTT	CASSLLLGGLDQPQHF
TRBV5-1	.	TRBJ2-1	TRBD2	17	TGCGCCAGCAGCTCGAATATAGCGGGAAGCTCCTACAATGAGCAGTTCTTC	CASSSNIAGSSYNEQFF
TRBV18	many	TRBJ2-1	.	13	TGTGCCAGCTCACAAAGCTCCTACAATGAGCAGTTCTTC	CASSQSSYNEQFF
TRBV7-9	many	TRBJ1-4	.	16	TGTGCCAGCAGTCGGAAGGGCGGCGCCGTGGGCGAAAAACTGTTTTTT	CASSRKGGAVGEKLFF
TRBV10-3	many	TRBJ1-2	TRBD1	11	TGTGCCACCGGACAGGCGGGTGGCTACACCTTC	CATGQAGGYTF
TRBV19	.	TRBJ1-4	.	14	TGTGCCAGTAGTATTCAGGAGGAGAGAGAAAAACTGTTTTTT	CASSIQEEREKLFF
TRBV2	.	TRBJ2-1	TRBD2	15	TGTGCCAGCAGCGGGGGGTCCTCCTCCTACAATGAGCAGTTCTTC	CASSGGSSSYNEQFF
TRBV12-3/TRBV12-4	.	TRBJ2-3	TRBD1	15	TGTGCCAGCAGTCTCGACAGGGTGAGAACAGATACGCAGTATTTT	CASSLDRVRTDTQYF
TRBV29-1	few	TRBJ2-1	.	14	TGCAGCGTTGAAGGAAAGGACCCGGGAGTCCAGCAGTTCTTC	CSVEGKDPGVQQFF
TRBV24-1	.	TRBJ2-3	.	15	TGTGCCACCAGTGATCCCCGGACGAGGTCAGATACGCAGTATTTT	CATSDPRTRSDTQYF
TRBV20-1	many	TRBJ2-7	.	16	TGCAGTGCTAGATCCAAACGGGGGCGGGAGTTTTGGGAGCAGTACTTC	CSARSKRGREFWEQYF
TRBV13	medium-sized	TRBJ2-3	.	16	TGTGCCAGCAGCTGGGCGGCAGCAGAAAGCACAGATACGCAGTATTTT	CASSWAAAESTDTQYF
TRBV5-6	many	TRBJ2-5	TRBD1	17	TGTGCCAGCAGCTTGGGCTCCGGGACAGAGAACGGGGAGACCCAGTACTTC	CASSLGSGTENGETQYF